This is a list of T cell receptor beta chains from one sample in a study of B cell selection in AIRE deficiency. Measured with immunoSEQ multiplex PCR; TCRdb has only the in-frame clones, and not every one. The table records about 24,000 clones, approximately 96% of them present only once. Sequencing was performed on CD4+CD127+ conventional T cells sorted from PBMCs. Receptor source: a human donor in good health. Each CDR3 is given with its conserved first and last residue. Each record gives: V gene, CDR3 protein.

v_gene: TRBV11-3; CDR3aa: CASASGRTTDTQYF
v_gene: TRBV5-1; CDR3aa: CASSLEGLNSPLHF
v_gene: TRBV25-1; CDR3aa: CASSELAGNSPLHF
v_gene: TRBV28; CDR3aa: CASSNTLEGRDTETFF
v_gene: TRBV27; CDR3aa: CASNRDFRTDTQYF
v_gene: TRBV5-6; CDR3aa: CASSSLGAGGLEDYGYTF
v_gene: TRBV7-6; CDR3aa: CASSLVWGSSYNEQFF
v_gene: TRBV27; CDR3aa: CASSLHQGAQPQHF
v_gene: TRBV14; CDR3aa: CASSQDVGRGNSPLHF
v_gene: TRBV9; CDR3aa: CASSYGHTDTQYF
v_gene: TRBV27; CDR3aa: CASSFALAVRTDTQYF
v_gene: TRBV12-5; CDR3aa: CASGLAGIYGYTF
v_gene: TRBV5-8; CDR3aa: CASRWTGTAEAFF
v_gene: TRBV10-3; CDR3aa: CAISEITGDETQYF
v_gene: TRBV6-5; CDR3aa: CASSYLSGNTGELFF
v_gene: TRBV11-3; CDR3aa: CASSRYRVDQPQHF
v_gene: TRBV7-5; CDR3aa: CVRSLVGGTSGDGYEQYF
v_gene: TRBV27; CDR3aa: CATQESSAQDTQYF
v_gene: TRBV23-1; CDR3aa: CASRPGLAGYNEQFF
v_gene: TRBV18; CDR3aa: CASSPGQGSEQYF
v_gene: TRBV2; CDR3aa: CASSILAGAGEQYF
v_gene: TRBV30; CDR3aa: CAWSLYNEQFF